The sequence of this T cell receptor (beta chain) was determined in a study of blood T cell repertoires in COVID-19. Study as a whole: Spain, Italy and the United States supplied samples that represented acute and convalescent COVID-19. T cells, B-cell-depleted T cells, or PBMCs supplied cDNA or gDNA.

The V segment lost 3 bases and the J segment 4 bases; nucleotides outside the gene matches: 14. The CDR3 has 19 residues. Germline V gene data show CDR1 as SEHNR and CDR2 as FQNEAQ (reference sequence). How the authors handled the data: Reference gene primer amplification yielded estimated nucleated cell counts. Using immunoSEQ multiplex PCR, the repertoire was profiled, and TCRdb retains in-frame clones only, with some absent. V, J and clone size are taken as reported in that table, and D and trimming were inferred from the DNA itself. The repertoire consists of tens of thousands of clones, with 87% occurring once and the leading ten covering about 1.2%.

The J gene is TRBJ2-5, the V gene TRBV7-9; 13 bases agree with TRBD2. The sequenced sample was peripheral blood. This receptor was obtained from a human donor in a cohort sampled during active COVID-19. The CDR3 DNA reads as TGTGCCAGCAGCTTCCCCGCGGAACTAGCGGGAGGGCCGGGAGAGACCCAGTACTTC. This encodes CASSFPAELAGGPGETQYF.